This note documents a single T cell receptor (beta chain) sequence. This specimen comes from a study of T cell responses to AZD1222 COVID-19 vaccine. The CDR3 is 16 residues long. Germline CDR1 is SEHNR and CDR2 is FQNEAQ (reference sequence). V lost 6 bases and J 1 base, leaving 18 bases between the germline ends. Second-dose groups at about 4 or about 12 weeks were pooled. The method was immunoSEQ multiplex PCR; TCRdb's version includes in-frame clones alone and lacks a portion of them. The table records 85,000 to 130,000 clones, less than 95% of them present only once. This receptor was identified in an adult who received the AZD1222 COVID-19 vaccine. The sequences come from peripheral blood, collected 28 days after the second AZD1222 dose. The gene calls are TRBV7-9 and TRBJ1-2, with D maybe TRBD1 (6 bases). The DNA of the CDR3 is TGTGCCAGCAGGTCAGGCCGGGACACCCATAACTATGGCTACACCTTC. Translated: CASRSGRDTHNYGYTF.